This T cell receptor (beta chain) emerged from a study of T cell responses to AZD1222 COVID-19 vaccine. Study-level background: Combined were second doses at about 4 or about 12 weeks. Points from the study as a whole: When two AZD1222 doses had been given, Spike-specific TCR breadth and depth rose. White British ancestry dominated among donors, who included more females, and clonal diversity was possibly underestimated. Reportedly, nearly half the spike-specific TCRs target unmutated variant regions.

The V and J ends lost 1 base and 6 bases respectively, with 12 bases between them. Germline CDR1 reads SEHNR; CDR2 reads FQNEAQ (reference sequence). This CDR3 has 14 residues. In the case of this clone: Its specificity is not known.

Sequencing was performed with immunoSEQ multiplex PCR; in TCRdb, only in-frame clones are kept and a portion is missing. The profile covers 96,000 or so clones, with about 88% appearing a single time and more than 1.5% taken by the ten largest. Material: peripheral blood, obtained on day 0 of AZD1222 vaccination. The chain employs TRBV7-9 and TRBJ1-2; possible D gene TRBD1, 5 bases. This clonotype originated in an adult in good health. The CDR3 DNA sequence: TGTGCCAGCAGCTTAGGTTCAGGGTTCGATGGCTACACCTTC. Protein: CASSLGSGFDGYTF.